Listed below are T cell receptor beta chains from one sample, sequenced in a study of T cell repertoires and Cas9 in healthy adults. The data were produced by immunoSEQ multiplex PCR, yet TCRdb's version contains in-frame clones alone and is incomplete. This sample carries 13,000 to 15,000 clones, 89% of them seen once, and the ten largest clones take 1.5%. The sequencing sample was made of Tregs (CD4+, CD25+, CD127-, CD137-, CD154-) from PBMCs; culture status not recorded. The receptors come from a human donor in good health. Each CDR3 is given with its conserved first and last residue. D genes are given only for firm matches. Expanded clones get a size class; other rows say once, few or many, or leave the size out.

J gene,D gene,V gene,clone size,CDR3 DNA,CDR3 protein
TRBJ1-1,TRBD1,TRBV7-2,NA,TGTGCCAGCAGCTTAGCGGACAGGGGAGGTTGGACTGAAGCTTTCTTT,CASSLADRGGWTEAFF
TRBJ2-4,NA,TRBV28,NA,TGTGCCAGCAGTATCCAGGCGGCCAAAAACATTCAGTACTTC,CASSIQAAKNIQYF
TRBJ1-1,TRBD1,TRBV7-3,NA,TGTGCCAGCAGCTCGACAGGGTTGGGTGAAGCTTTCTTT,CASSSTGLGEAFF
TRBJ2-7,NA,TRBV6-1,NA,TGTGCCAGCAGTACCCAGACAGGCGGCGAGCAGTACTTC,CASSTQTGGEQYF
TRBJ2-5,TRBD2,TRBV7-2,NA,TGTGCCAGCTCTCCCGGGACTAGCGGAATCGAGACCCAGTACTTC,CASSPGTSGIETQYF
TRBJ1-6,TRBD1,TRBV5-4,few,TGTGCCAGCAGCTTGGCGGGGGACAGGGTTCGCTTT,CASSLAGDRVRF
TRBJ1-2,NA,TRBV7-9,NA,TGTGCCAGCAGCTTCGGGGGCCCTAACTATGGCTACACCTTC,CASSFGGPNYGYTF
TRBJ2-3,NA,TRBV30,NA,TGTGCCTGGAGGTCGGTGTCCGATACGCAGTATTTT,CAWRSVSDTQYF
TRBJ1-2,NA,TRBV13,NA,TGTGCCAGCAGCTTAGCCTACGGGAGGGGAATCGGGTCCTATGGCTACACCTTC,CASSLAYGRGIGSYGYTF
TRBJ2-5,NA,TRBV5-1,NA,TGCGCCAGCAGCTTGGGGGCAGGGATGGAGACCCAGTACTTC,CASSLGAGMETQYF
TRBJ2-5,NA,TRBV18,NA,TGTGCCAGCTCACCAATACAGGAGTTGGAGACCCAGTACTTC,CASSPIQELETQYF